The 2 T cell receptor beta chains in this list originate from one sample, sequenced in a study of patients and donors after allogeneic stem cell transplantation. TCRdb redid the calling of the RT-PCR reads with MiXCR, one entry per CDR3 protein. This repertoire shows roughly 230,000 distinct CDR3 sequences, 13% to 15% found once; its top ten account for approximately 10%. The sequencing input was blood, either unsorted or a sorted T cell fraction (not recorded which). The receptors here all came from a human donor who was either an allogeneic HSCT recipient or a stem cell or donor lymphocyte infusion donor (not recorded which). It is not recorded whose cells these are; they may come from a transplant donor.

This chain joins TRBV24-1 and TRBJ1-2; 9 bases map to TRBD1. Trimming at V came to 3 bases and at J to 2 bases, leaving 3 bases not matched to a gene. Germline V gene sequence: CDR1 KGHDR, CDR2 SFDVKD. This CDR3 is 15 amino acids long. The CDR3 DNA sequence: TGTGCCACCAGTGATAAAGACAGGGGGAACTATGGCTACACCTTC. Its protein product is CATSDKDRGNYGYTF.

The chain links TRBV5-1 to TRBJ2-2; 10 nucleotides match TRBD2. This CDR3 contains 15 residues. The trim removed 5 bases at V and 3 bases at J, leaving 4 bases unmatched. Germline values: CDR1 SGHRS, CDR2 YFSETQ. The CDR3 coding sequence is TGCGCCAGCAGGGGAGGGACTAGCGACACCGGGGAGCTGTTTTTT. As protein: CASRGGTSDTGELFF.